These 5 T cell receptor beta chains originate from one sample sequenced in a study of molecular identifiers for immune sequencing clone quantification. TCRdb independently ran MiXCR on the PCR reads; one entry per CDR3 protein. The sample holds 550,000 to 750,000 distinct CDR3 sequences, around 20% seen once. The sample consisted of naive CD8+ T cells from blood, with Jurkat cell RNA spiked in. Sample subset: FACS-sorted CD8+CD4-CCR7+CD45RA+ naive T cells. The receptors derive from a human donor in good health. Some libraries in this study had Jurkat cell RNA spiked in.

V gene TRBV7-9 combines with J gene TRBJ2-2, with D unclear. This CDR3 is 14 amino acids long. Deletions cut 5 bases from V and 6 bases from J, with 13 bases between. Germline V gene data show CDR1 as SEHNR and CDR2 as FQNEAQ (reference sequence). The CDR3 region is CASSPITWAGELFF. The CDR3 region has the DNA TGTGCCAGCAGCCCCATAACATGGGCCGGGGAGCTGTTTTTT.

As for this clonotype: It may be a read error: a sequence one base away is much more abundant. The CDR3 carries no conserved terminal phenylalanine or tryptophan, so it likely arises from a read error. This chain links TRBV6-2 or TRBV6-3 with TRBJ2-1; D is possibly TRBD1 (6 bases). Trimming shortened V by 6 bases and J by 5 bases, and 14 bases separated the two germline ends. Germline values: CDR1 MNHEY, CDR2 SVGEGT. There are 14 residues in the CDR3. This CDR3 reads CASSNLDRHNEQFS. The CDR3 coding sequence is TGTGCCAGCAGCAATCTAGACAGGCACAATGAGCAGTTCTCC.

This clonotype was counted between two and nine times. The DNA of the CDR3 is TGCAGTCCTACAAGGGGGGACAGGATTAACGAGCAGTACTTC. Translating gives CSPTRGDRINEQYF. This chain connects TRBV20-1 to TRBJ2-7; 8 positions agree with TRBD1. V lost 8 bases to trimming and J lost 5 bases; unmatched junction nucleotides: 14. The germline V gene encodes CDR1 DFQATT and CDR2 SNEGSKA (reference sequence). This CDR3 has 14 residues.

This clonotype has a count of ten or more. The rearrangement uses TRBV27 and TRBJ1-4, with TRBD1 as a possible D gene (6 bases). CDR1 and CDR2 (germline): MNHEY, SMNVEV (reference sequence). Between the trimmed V and J ends, which lost 5 bases and 8 bases, there was a span of 18 bases. This CDR3 has 15 residues. CDR3 sequence (DNA): TGTGCCAGCAGTCTCCGCGGGGGCCGAGGCGAAAAACTGTTTTTT. Its translation: CASSLRGGRGEKLFF. Full variable domain (outside the CDR3, taken from reference TRBV27 and TRBJ1-4): EAQVTQNPRYLITVTGKKLTVTCSQNMNHEYMSWYRQDPGLGLRQIYYSMNVEVTDKGDVPEGYKVSRKEKRNFPLILESPSPNQTSLYFCASSLRGGRGEKLFFGSGTQLSVL.

The sample holds many counts of this clonotype. The CDR3 is CASSYLGTVATDTQYF. CDR3 sequence (DNA): TGTGCCAGCAGTTACCTTGGAACGGTGGCCACAGATACGCAGTATTTT. The V call is TRBV6-2 or TRBV6-3, the J call TRBJ2-3; D gene uncertain. The length of the CDR3 is 16 residues. CDR1 is MNHEY, CDR2 SVGEGT, per germline. V was trimmed by 2 bases and J by 2 bases, leaving 14 bases between them.